This entry lists 11 T cell receptor beta chains sequenced from one sample in a study of blood T cell repertoires in COVID-19 (dated by TCRdb to 2018 to 2021). Libraries were made using the immunoSEQ multiplex PCR assay. TCRdb holds this immuneACCESS table with in-frame rearrangements only. Some clones are missing; in checked studies, unresolved V genes explain under half, and the rest has no known cause. Present in this sample are roughly 220,000 clones, 70% to 90% of which were seen just once. The top ten constitute around 2.7% of the sample. Sequencing was carried out using peripheral blood. The source is a man aged 55-75 years with acute or convalescent COVID-19.

This clone was recorded a few times. This chain joins TRBV7-9 and TRBJ1-1; the D gene is possibly TRBD1 (6 bases). Germline-derived CDR1 and CDR2 are SEHNR and FQNEAQ (reference sequence). The V end was cut by 5 bases, the J end by 2 bases, with 15 bases between. The CDR3 loop spans 15 amino acids. CDR3 in DNA: TGTGCCAGCAGCCCGTACAGGGCGTCAAACACTGAAGCTTTCTTT. It specifies CASSPYRASNTEAFF.

The CDR3 region is CSVAVGGSNSPLHF. CDR3 nucleotide sequence: TGCAGCGTGGCCGTCGGGGGATCGAATTCACCCCTCCACTTT. This chain links TRBV29-1 with TRBJ1-6; D perhaps matches TRBD1 (5 bases). V lost 6 bases, J lost 7 bases, and 16 bases lay in between. In germline, CDR1 is SQVTM, CDR2 ANQGSEA. The CDR3 contains 14 residues.

The V gene is TRBV6-5, the J gene TRBJ2-6; maybe TRBD1 (5 bases). CDR1 is MNHEY, CDR2 SVGAGI, per germline. The CDR3 has 14 amino acids. The ends were cut back, 10 bases at V and 0 bases at J, with 10 bases in the middle. CDR3 amino acids: CAIQGFSGANVLTF. CDR3 DNA sequence: TGTGCCATTCAGGGATTCTCTGGGGCCAACGTCCTGACTTTC.

This clone was detected a few times. The chain is built from TRBV5-1 and TRBJ2-7, with D possibly being TRBD2 (6 bases). Deletions cut 1 base from V and 2 bases from J, with 13 bases between. CDR3 length: 15 residues. In germline, CDR1 is SGHRS, CDR2 YFSETQ. The chain's CDR3 is CASSLSGTQTYEQYF. CDR3 sequence (DNA): TGCGCCAGCAGCTTGTCTGGGACTCAAACCTACGAGCAGTACTTC. Looking up the rest from reference TRBV5-1 and TRBJ2-7 gives the full variable domain: KAGVTQTPRYLIKTRGQQVTLSCSPISGHRSVSWYQQTPGQGLQFLFEYFSETQRNKGNFPGRFSGRQFSNSRSEMNVSTLELGDSALYLCASSLSGTQTYEQYFGPGTRLTVT.

The rearrangement joins TRBV5-1 to TRBJ1-3, with D perhaps matching TRBD1 (6 bases). Per the germline V gene, CDR1 is SGHRS and CDR2 is YFSETQ. V lost 0 bases and J lost 1, with 11 bases in between. The CDR3 totals 16 residues. CDR3: CASSLDGGRSGNTIYF. Here the CDR3 DNA reads TGCGCCAGCAGCTTGGACGGGGGGCGTTCTGGAAACACCATATATTTT.

This chain uses TRBV2 with TRBJ2-4; 11 nucleotides line up with TRBD2. Unmatched junction bases numbered 12, after V lost 7 bases and J lost 13 bases. In germline, CDR1 is SNHLY, CDR2 FYNNEI. The CDR3 runs 14 residues. CDR3 DNA: TGTGCCAGCAATAGCGGGGGGGCAGGGAACTTGCAGTACTTC. Encoded protein: CASNSGGAGNLQYF.

CDR3 residues: CASSRQGGSYNSPLHF. CDR3 in DNA: TGTGCCAGCAGTCGACAGGGAGGCTCCTATAATTCACCCCTCCACTTT. This sequence joins TRBV27 and TRBJ1-6; TRBD1 matches at 7 bases. With 5 bases clipped from V and 0 bases from J, the junction kept 4 bases outside the gene matches. Looked up from germline, CDR1 is MNHEY and CDR2 is SMNVEV (reference sequence). The CDR3 spans 16 residues.

The V call is TRBV5-1, the J call TRBJ2-5; TRBD2 agrees at 16 bases. The CDR3 loop spans 18 amino acids. V gave up 4 bases and J gave up 1 base; unmatched junction bases: 7. Germline V CDR1 and CDR2: SGHRS, YFSETQ. CDR3 DNA sequence: TGCGCCAGCAGCGCCGGGACTAGCGGGGGGGGCTCCCAAGAGACCCAGTACTTC. It specifies CASSAGTSGGGSQETQYF. The whole variable domain, remainder taken from reference TRBV5-1 and TRBJ2-5, is KAGVTQTPRYLIKTRGQQVTLSCSPISGHRSVSWYQQTPGQGLQFLFEYFSETQRNKGNFPGRFSGRQFSNSRSEMNVSTLELGDSALYLCASSAGTSGGGSQETQYFGPGTRLLVL.

This clone was counted between two and nine times. The rearrangement uses TRBV28 and TRBJ1-3; no firm D call. Per the germline V gene, CDR1 is MDHEN and CDR2 is SYDVKM. The V end was cut by 3 bases, the J end by 0 bases, with 6 bases between. The CDR3 is 14 residues long. For the CDR3, the DNA is TGTGCCAGCAGTTTCTATGTCTCTGGAAACACCATATATTTT. Encoded protein: CASSFYVSGNTIYF. The full variable domain, with the rest looked up from reference TRBV28 and TRBJ1-3, is DVKVTQSSRYLVKRTGEKVFLECVQDMDHENMFWYRQDPGLGLRLIYFSYDVKMKEKGDIPEGYSVSREKKERFSLILESASTNQTSMYLCASSFYVSGNTIYFGEGSWLTVV.

The CDR3 coding sequence is TGCAGTGCTAGTATCGGACAGCCGTATTATAATTCACCCCTCCACTTT. Translation gives CSASIGQPYYNSPLHF. V usage is TRBV20-1 and J usage is TRBJ1-6, with D maybe TRBD1 (6 bases). V lost 3 bases to trimming and J lost 4 bases, with 16 bases between them. Looked up from germline, CDR1 is DFQATT and CDR2 is SNEGSKA (reference sequence). CDR3 length: 16 residues.

The genes are TRBV5-4 and TRBJ1-4; no reliable D call. V was cut by 0 bases and J by 6 bases, with 9 bases left in between. This CDR3 contains 14 residues. Germline CDR1 and CDR2: SGHNT and YYREEE (reference sequence). The CDR3: CASSLGRMDEKLFF. The CDR3 nucleotides are TGTGCCAGCAGCTTGGGCAGGATGGATGAAAAACTGTTTTTT. Full variable domain (rest looked up from reference TRBV5-4 and TRBJ1-4): ETGVTQSPTHLIKTRGQQVTLRCSSQSGHNTVSWYQQALGQGPQFIFQYYREEENGRGNFPPRFSGLQFPNYSSELNVNALELDDSALYLCASSLGRMDEKLFFGSGTQLSVL.